Listed below are T cell receptor beta chains from one sample, sequenced in a study of shared clonotypes between healthy human individuals. TCRdb's copy holds only in-frame clones and misses some; the assay was immunoSEQ multiplex PCR. Found here are about half a million clones, roughly 80% of them singletons; the top ten hold about 12%. Sequencing was performed on PBMCs. These receptors all stem from a middle-aged woman in good health. Some clones in this sample may be carry-over from other donors' samples. Each CDR3 is given with its conserved first and last residue. Fields, in order: J gene, V gene, clone size, D gene, CDR3 DNA, CDR3 protein. A D gene is named only where the DNA matches it firmly. Part of the rows lack a size; the others show once, few, many or a class for expanded clones.

TRBJ2-1 TRBV4-2 - - TGTGCCAGCAGCCAAGATTCGCGGTCCGCCGTCGGCAAGAATGAGCAGTTCTTC CASSQDSRSAVGKNEQFF
TRBJ2-2 TRBV5-1 - - TGCGCCAGCAGCTTGGCCTGGGCCGGGGAGCTGTTTTTT CASSLAWAGELFF
TRBJ2-5 TRBV19 many - TGTGCCAGTAGTCCCCTCCTGGTCGGCCAAGAGACCCAGTACTTC CASSPLLVGQETQYF
TRBJ2-5 TRBV9 - TRBD2 TGTGCCAGCAGCGTAGGTATTGTAGCGGGAATCCAAGAGACCCAGTACTTC CASSVGIVAGIQETQYF
TRBJ2-2 TRBV19 - - TGTGCCAGTAGTTCCCCCGGGACAACGAACACCGGGGAGCTGTTTTTT CASSSPGTTNTGELFF
TRBJ2-7 TRBV2 - - TGTGCCAGCAGGAACGACCCTTACTACGAGCAGTACTTC CASRNDPYYEQYF
TRBJ2-1 TRBV7-9 - TRBD2 TGTGCCAGCAGCCCAAGACTAGCGGGAGTGGACTATGAGCAGTTCTTC CASSPRLAGVDYEQFF
TRBJ2-7 TRBV7-2 - - TGTGCCAGCTCCAACAGGAGCCCCTACGAGCAGTACTTC CASSNRSPYEQYF
TRBJ2-1 TRBV9 - TRBD2 TGTGCCAGCAGCGTAGGCGGGACTAGCTTTTTCGGGGAGCAGTTCTTC CASSVGGTSFFGEQFF
TRBJ1-3 TRBV6-4 - TRBD1 TGTGCCAGCAGTGACTTAAGACAGGGGGCCTCTGGAAACACCATATATTTT CASSDLRQGASGNTIYF
TRBJ1-2 TRBV5-4 once - TGTGCCAGCAGCGGGGAGGGTGGTTACTATGGCTACACCTTC CASSGEGGYYGYTF
TRBJ2-1 TRBV5-5 - - TGTGCCAGCGTCCCAGGGTTTGTCGATGAGCAGTTCTTC CASVPGFVDEQFF
TRBJ1-1 TRBV6-4 - TRBD1 TGTGCCAGCAGTGACGACAGGGGGAACACTGAAGCTTTCTTT CASSDDRGNTEAFF
TRBJ1-1 TRBV5-4 - TRBD1 TGTGCCAGCAGTGCCGGGACAGCTCTCACTGAAGCTTTCTTT CASSAGTALTEAFF